These T cell receptor beta chains were read from a single sample in a study of cytomegalovirus exposure and HLA in healthy donors. Produced via immunoSEQ multiplex PCR; TCRdb's table is partial and in-frame only. The sample consists of around 130,000 clones, 70% to 85% of them appearing once. The material sequenced was PBMCs. Receptors were obtained from a woman aged 18 to 35 in good health and CMV-seropositive. Both conserved end residues are part of each CDR3. D genes are given only for firm matches. Some rows mark clone size as missing; the rest say once, few, many or name a class of expanded clone.

>once|TRBV27|-|13|TRBJ2-5
TGTGCCAGCAGTTCGCTAGTTCCGAAGACCCAGTACTTC
CASSSLVPKTQYF
>-|TRBV7-2|-|14|TRBJ2-5
TGTGCCAGCAGCCAGGGGGGCGGTCAAGAGACCCAGTACTTC
CASSQGGGQETQYF
>-|TRBV6-5|TRBD1|12|TRBJ1-2
TGTGCCAGCAGCCAGGGGGACTATGGCTACACCTTC
CASSQGDYGYTF
>-|TRBV7-2|-|14|TRBJ1-2
TGTGCCAGCAGCTCCTCGGGGGAACTAAGTGGCTACACCTTC
CASSSSGELSGYTF
>-|TRBV27|-|14|TRBJ2-5
TGTGCCAGCAGTTTAAATGGTTTCGGGGAGACCCAGTACTTC
CASSLNGFGETQYF
>-|TRBV5-4|TRBD2|14|TRBJ2-7
TGTGCCAGCAGCTTGGCGGGGGGGCGGTACGAGCAGTACTTC
CASSLAGGRYEQYF
>-|TRBV10-3|-|12|TRBJ1-2
TGTGCCATCACCTCCGACATTTATGGCTACACCTTC
CAITSDIYGYTF
>-|TRBV29-1|-|14|TRBJ2-2
TGCAGCGTCTACAGGGACCCGAACACCGGGGAGCTGTTTTTT
CSVYRDPNTGELFF
>-|TRBV5-4|TRBD1|13|TRBJ1-1
TGTGCCAGCAGCCCCGGTGGGACAGGTGAAGCTTTCTTT
CASSPGGTGEAFF
>-|TRBV28|-|13|TRBJ2-7
TGTGCCAGCAGGCCCACAGGTTCCTACGAGCAGTACTTC
CASRPTGSYEQYF
>-|TRBV7-9|-|14|TRBJ2-5
TGTGCCAGCAGCCCTCCCACGGGGGAAGAGACCCAGTACTTC
CASSPPTGEETQYF
>-|TRBV27|TRBD1|16|TRBJ2-7
TGTGCCAGCAGTTTATCGGGGACAGAAGGTTCCTACGAGCAGTACTTC
CASSLSGTEGSYEQYF
>-|TRBV5-1|-|14|TRBJ1-1
TGCGCCAGCAGCTTGGGACAATCTTTAACTGAAGCTTTCTTT
CASSLGQSLTEAFF
>-|TRBV6-1|-|12|TRBJ1-1
TGTGCCAGCAGTTGGGGGGACACTGAAGCTTTCTTT
CASSWGDTEAFF
>-|TRBV19|-|13|TRBJ2-1
TGTGCCAGTAGTATCCGTATCCCCAATGAGCAGTTCTTC
CASSIRIPNEQFF
>-|TRBV18|-|12|TRBJ2-1
TGTGCCAGCTCACCAGATACAAATGAGCAGTTCTTC
CASSPDTNEQFF
>-|TRBV6-1|TRBD2|14|TRBJ2-1
TGTGCCAGCATGGGGCTAGCGGGGGTCAATGAGCAGTTCTTC
CASMGLAGVNEQFF
>-|TRBV9|TRBD2|17|TRBJ2-2
TGTGCCAGCAGCCCCCGGACTAGCGGGGAGGATGGCGGGGAGCTGTTTTTT
CASSPRTSGEDGGELFF
>once|TRBV19|-|13|TRBJ1-1
TGTGCCAGTAGTCACCCGAGGGACACTGAAGCTTTCTTT
CASSHPRDTEAFF
>-|TRBV6-1|TRBD2|14|TRBJ2-1
TGTGCCAGCAGTCAGGAGCGGGGGATGAATGAGCAGTTCTTC
CASSQERGMNEQFF
>-|TRBV6-5|TRBD2|15|TRBJ2-7
TGTGCCAGCAGTTCTAGCGGGGGGGAGACCTACGAGCAGTACTTC
CASSSSGGETYEQYF
>-|TRBV5-4|-|13|TRBJ2-7
TGTGCCGGCCACGAAGGGGACTCCTACGAGCAGTACTTC
CAGHEGDSYEQYF
>-|TRBV5-4|-|13|TRBJ2-2
TGTGCCAGCAGACAGCCGAACACCGGGGAGCTGTTTTTT
CASRQPNTGELFF
>-|TRBV2|TRBD2|16|TRBJ2-3
TGTGCCAGCAGTGAAACTAGCGGGGGTGATACAGATACGCAGTATTTT
CASSETSGGDTDTQYF
>-|TRBV7-3|-|13|TRBJ2-2
TGTGCCAGCGGTGGTCCCCCGGCCGGGGAGCTGTTTTTT
CASGGPPAGELFF
>-|TRBV4-1|-|13|TRBJ2-1
TGCGCCAGCCAAAGACTGGGTAGGAATGAGCAGTTCTTC
CASQRLGRNEQFF
>-|TRBV2|TRBD1|14|TRBJ1-1
TGTGCCAGCAGGCGACAGGGGGAGAACACTGAAGCTTTCTTT
CASRRQGENTEAFF
>-|TRBV4-1|-|13|TRBJ2-1
TGCGCCAGCAGCCAAGTGTCCGGCAATGAGCAGTTCTTC
CASSQVSGNEQFF
>-|TRBV5-6|TRBD1|15|TRBJ2-3
TGTGCCAGCAGCTCCACGACAGGGGGCACAGATACGCAGTATTTT
CASSSTTGGTDTQYF
>-|TRBV14|-|12|TRBJ1-2
TGTGCCAGCAGCCAATCCTGGGCTGGCTACACCTTC
CASSQSWAGYTF
>-|TRBV19|TRBD2|14|TRBJ2-1
TGTGCCAGTAGTACCCGGGGGGGGTACAATGAGCAGTTCTTC
CASSTRGGYNEQFF
>-|TRBV7-8|-|14|TRBJ1-3
TGTGCCAGCAGCCCAAATCCGCGGTCGGACACCATATATTTT
CASSPNPRSDTIYF
>-|TRBV7-3|-|15|TRBJ2-3
TGTGCCAGCAGCTTGGGGTTCAGGGGAAAGGATACGCAGTATTTT
CASSLGFRGKDTQYF
>-|TRBV12-5|TRBD1|16|TRBJ2-6
TGTGCTAGTGGCCTTCGGACAGGGGTGGGGGCCAACGTCCTGACTTTC
CASGLRTGVGANVLTF
>-|TRBV7-9|-|15|TRBJ1-5
TGTGCCAGCAGCTTAGAATCACAAAGCAATCAGCCCCAGCATTTT
CASSLESQSNQPQHF
>-|TRBV7-9|TRBD2|16|TRBJ2-2
TGTTCCAGCAGCTTAATTGGGGGGGGTCACACCGGGGAGCTGTTTTTT
CSSSLIGGGHTGELFF
>few|TRBV30|-|14|TRBJ2-5
TGTGCCTGGAGTAAAGGGGGGGGCATAGAGACCCAGTACTTC
CAWSKGGGIETQYF
>once|TRBV19|TRBD1|17|TRBJ1-1
TGTGCCAGTAGTGCAATCCCGGGACAGGGGATGAACACTGAAGCTTTCTTT
CASSAIPGQGMNTEAFF
>once|TRBV28|-|15|TRBJ1-2
TGTGCCAGCAGTTTATTGGGGCCAGCTAACTATGGCTACACCTTC
CASSLLGPANYGYTF
>-|TRBV6-1|-|15|TRBJ1-2
TGTGCCAGCAGTATATTCAGGGGAGACAGCTATGGCTACACCTTC
CASSIFRGDSYGYTF
>-|TRBV5-1|-|13|TRBJ2-2
TGCGCCAGCAGCCGGGATGGCACCGGGGAGCTGTTTTTT
CASSRDGTGELFF
>-|TRBV5-5|-|13|TRBJ1-1
TGTGCCAGCAGCCTGGGAGTGAACACTGAAGCTTTCTTT
CASSLGVNTEAFF
>-|TRBV4-1|TRBD2|16|TRBJ2-2
TGCGCCAGCAGCCTAGTTTCGGCGGGGGGGCCCGGGGAGCTGTTTTTT
CASSLVSAGGPGELFF
>-|TRBV10-1|-|14|TRBJ1-4
TGCGCCAGCAGTGATGACAGGTTCGGGGAAAAACTGTTTTTT
CASSDDRFGEKLFF
>-|TRBV2|TRBD2|16|TRBJ2-1
TGTGCCAGCAGTGAAGCTAGCGGGGGGGGGTTTGATGAGCAGTTCTTC
CASSEASGGGFDEQFF
>-|TRBV30|-|13|TRBJ2-5
TGTGCCTGGAGCAACAGGGTTGGAGAGACCCAGTACTTC
CAWSNRVGETQYF
>-|TRBV6-5|TRBD2|15|TRBJ2-5
TGTGCCAGCAAGAAGGGGAGCGGGGGGTGGGAGACCCAGTACTTC
CASKKGSGGWETQYF